The clone carrying this T cell receptor (beta chain) was seen many times. V lost 5 bases and J lost 6; bases outside the gene matches: 5. CDR3 length: 14 amino acids. Germline loops: CDR1 MRHNA, CDR2 SNTAGT. Patients were excluded if they had other autoimmune diseases or uncontrolled infections, and likewise if pregnancy or lactation applied. The source of the sample is a study of Graves' ophthalmopathy and Graves' hyperthyroidism. Researchers took RNA transcripts and amplified TCR beta CDR3 regions from them. First-round RT-PCR employed HTBI primers, with a second-round multiplex PCR after it. TCRdb reprocessed the multiplex PCR reads with MiXCR, giving one entry per CDR3 protein. The table lists some 400,000 distinct CDR3 sequences, roughly 18% of them singletons.

This chain connects TRBV6-4 to TRBJ2-2; 8 positions agree with TRBD2. The clonotype comes from a woman in her late teens or twenties with Graves' ophthalmopathy. Sequenced material: peripheral blood. The CDR3 nucleotides read TGTGCCAGCAGTCCGACTAGCGATCCCGGGGAGCTGTTTTTT. Protein sequence: CASSPTSDPGELFF.